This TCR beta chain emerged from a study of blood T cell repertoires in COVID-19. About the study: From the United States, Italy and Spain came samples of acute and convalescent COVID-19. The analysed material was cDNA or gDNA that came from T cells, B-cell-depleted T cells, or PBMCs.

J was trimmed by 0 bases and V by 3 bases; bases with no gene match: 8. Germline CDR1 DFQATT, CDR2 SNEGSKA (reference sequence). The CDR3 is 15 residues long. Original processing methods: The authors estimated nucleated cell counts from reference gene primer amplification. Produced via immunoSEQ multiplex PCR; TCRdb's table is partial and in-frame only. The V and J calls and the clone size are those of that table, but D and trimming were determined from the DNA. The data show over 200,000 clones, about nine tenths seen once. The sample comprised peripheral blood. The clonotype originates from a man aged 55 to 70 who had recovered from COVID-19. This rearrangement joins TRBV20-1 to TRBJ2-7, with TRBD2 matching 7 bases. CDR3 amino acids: CSASGVAGNSYEQYF. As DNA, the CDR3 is TGCAGTGCTAGTGGGGTAGCGGGTAACTCCTACGAGCAGTACTTC.